Sequencing of this T cell receptor beta chain was carried out in a study of cytomegalovirus exposure and HLA in healthy donors. This CDR3 has 15 residues. With V trimmed by 7 bases and J by 4 bases, 8 bases remained unmatched. Germline CDR1 is SGHRS and CDR2 is YFSETQ. Remarks on this clone: Its cognate antigen is unknown.

Primers for the PCR totalled 60 Vbeta and 13 Jbeta. Using immunoSEQ multiplex PCR, the repertoire was profiled, and TCRdb retains in-frame clones only, with some absent. Of over 150,000 clones listed, 80% were seen once; the top ten hold around 4.3%. The study, taken as a whole, reports: Information on immune exposure was restricted to one variable (CMV serostatus). Some V segments, including TRBV6-2 and TRBV6-3, were excluded as indistinguishable. Published work reported that the classifier diagnosed cytomegalovirus status with high specificity and sensitivity. Reportedly, HLA-A and HLA-B alleles of most subjects were accurately predicted from TCR beta.

This chain links TRBV5-1 with TRBJ1-2, with TRBD1 matching 12 bases. The sequencing sample was made of PBMCs. This TCR was sampled from a young man in good health and CMV-seronegative. CDR3 sequence (DNA): TGCGCCAGCGGGACAGGGGGCGATCGGAGCTATGGCTACACCTTC. Translating it yields CASGTGGDRSYGYTF.